The 9 T cell receptor beta chains below all came from one sample that was sequenced in a study of long-term antiretroviral therapy in people with HIV. At survey level, the immunoSEQ assay was run in its v3.0 version. Profiling relied on immunoSEQ multiplex PCR, and the TCRdb table lists in-frame clones only, not all of them. The sample has 20,000 to 25,000 clones, 85% to 90% seen once. The sample consisted of unsorted PBMCs, taken 1.8 years before starting antiretroviral therapy. These receptors all stem from a woman aged 25 to 39 with HIV.

The rearrangement links TRBV30 to TRBJ2-4; 7 bases map to TRBD1. The germline CDR1 and CDR2 sequences are GTSNPN and SVGIG (reference sequence). The CDR3 has 19 residues. Trimming removed 2 bases from V and 0 bases from J; junction bases left unmatched: 16. The CDR3 DNA reads TGTGCCTGGAGTAAACCGGGACAGATTATCACCCTAGCCAAAAACATTCAGTACTTC. Its protein product is CAWSKPGQIITLAKNIQYF. Based on the CDR3 plus reference TRBV30 and TRBJ2-4, the full variable domain is SQTIHQWPATLVQPVGSPLSLECTVEGTSNPNLYWYRQAAGRGLQLLFYSVGIGQISSEVPQNLSASRPQDRQFILSSKKLLLSDSGFYLCAWSKPGQIITLAKNIQYFGAGTRLSVL.

V usage is TRBV6-5 and J usage is TRBJ1-1; no reliable D call. This CDR3 region has 13 residues. CDR1 is MNHEY and CDR2 is SVGAGI in the germline V gene. V lost 6 bases to trimming and J lost 0 bases, with 8 bases between them. The CDR3 loop reads CASSPVMNTEAFF. The CDR3 DNA reads as TGTGCCAGCAGCCCCGTCATGAACACTGAAGCTTTCTTT.

The genes are TRBV30 and TRBJ2-2; no clear D. Germline V gene data show CDR1 as GTSNPN and CDR2 as SVGIG (reference sequence). V shed 4 bases and J shed 2 bases, with 17 bases lying between them. The CDR3 loop spans 16 amino acids. CDR3 DNA: TGTGCCTGGAAGTTCCAGGATAAAATAAACACCGGGGAGCTGTTTTTT. Translating it yields CAWKFQDKINTGELFF. Full variable domain (remainder filled in from reference TRBV30 and TRBJ2-2): SQTIHQWPATLVQPVGSPLSLECTVEGTSNPNLYWYRQAAGRGLQLLFYSVGIGQISSEVPQNLSASRPQDRQFILSSKKLLLSDSGFYLCAWKFQDKINTGELFFGEGSRLTVL.

J is TRBJ2-7 and V is TRBV5-6; tentative D call: TRBD1 (6 bases). The CDR3 contains 14 residues. Germline CDR1 is SGHDT and CDR2 is YYEEEE. V lost 4 bases to trimming and J lost 3 bases, with 14 bases between them. The CDR3 sequence: CASSQPGHLYEQYV. The CDR3 DNA reads as TGTGCCAGCAGCCAACCGGGACATCTCTACGAGCAGTACGTC.

This rearrangement joins TRBV5-1 to TRBJ1-1; D unclear. The ends were cut back, 6 bases at V and 0 bases at J, with 9 bases in the middle. CDR3 length: 13 residues. Germline V gene sequence: CDR1 SGHRS, CDR2 YFSETQ. The chain's CDR3 is CASTGAMNTEAFF. CDR3 DNA sequence: TGCGCCAGCACAGGCGCAATGAACACTGAAGCTTTCTTT.

V and J are TRBV29-1 and TRBJ1-2; 8 bases align to TRBD1. Losses at the gene ends were 2 bases for V and 4 bases for J; bases not matched to a gene: 6. Germline CDR1 and CDR2: SQVTM and ANQGSEA. CDR3 size: 14 residues. CDR3 loop: CSVERSTGVYGYTF. CDR3 coding DNA: TGCAGCGTTGAAAGGTCGACAGGGGTCTATGGCTACACCTTC.

This chain connects TRBV18 to TRBJ1-5; the D is unclear. Germline V gene lookup returns CDR1 KGHSH and CDR2 LQKENI. CDR3 length: 13 residues. Trimming pared 2 bases from V and 1 base from J, leaving 3 bases between. CDR3 loop: CASSPRSNQPQHF. As DNA, the CDR3 is TGTGCCAGCTCACCAAGGAGCAATCAGCCCCAGCATTTT.

In DNA, the CDR3 is TGTGCCAGCAGTTTAAGACTAGCGGGGGGGCTATCCTACAATGAGCAGTTCTTC. Its protein is CASSLRLAGGLSYNEQFF. The gene calls are TRBV27 and TRBJ2-1, with 14 bases identical to TRBD2. With 2 bases clipped from V and 1 base from J, the junction kept 4 bases outside the gene matches. Per the germline V gene, CDR1 is MNHEY and CDR2 is SMNVEV (reference sequence). This CDR3 has 18 amino acids.

This clone was seen only a few times. The gene calls are TRBV6-5 and TRBJ1-4; D unclear. This CDR3 is 14 amino acids long. V was clipped by 0 bases and J by 7 bases, with 9 bases between them. CDR1 and CDR2 (germline): MNHEY, SVGAGI. CDR3 region: CASSYSSRSEKLFF. CDR3 nucleotide sequence: TGTGCCAGCAGTTACTCTTCGAGAAGTGAAAAACTGTTTTTT.